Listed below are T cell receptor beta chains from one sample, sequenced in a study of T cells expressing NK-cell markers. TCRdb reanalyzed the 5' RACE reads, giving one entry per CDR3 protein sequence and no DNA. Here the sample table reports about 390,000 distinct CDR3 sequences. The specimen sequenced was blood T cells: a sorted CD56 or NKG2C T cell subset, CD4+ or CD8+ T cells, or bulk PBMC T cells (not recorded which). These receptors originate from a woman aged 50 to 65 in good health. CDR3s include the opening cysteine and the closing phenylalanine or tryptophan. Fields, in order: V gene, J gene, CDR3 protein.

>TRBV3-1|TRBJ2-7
CASSQPDSYEQYF
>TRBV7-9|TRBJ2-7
CASSLSGWADYEQYF
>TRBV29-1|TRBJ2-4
CSVETGAKNIQYF
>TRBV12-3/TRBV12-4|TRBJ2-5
CASSNGQGKETQYF
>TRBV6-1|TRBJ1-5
CASSEEARAFNQPQHF
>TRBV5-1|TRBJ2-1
CASSLMLDSYNEQFF
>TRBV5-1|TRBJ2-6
CASSSRESGANVLTF
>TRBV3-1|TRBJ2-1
CASSKDLWGLAGEIYNEQFF
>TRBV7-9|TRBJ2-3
CASSVRGLAATDTQYF
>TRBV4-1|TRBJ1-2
CASSQDRSLGGYTF
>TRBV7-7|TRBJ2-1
CASSTGTSSKNEQFF
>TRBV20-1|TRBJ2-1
CSARKIIGHSNEQFF
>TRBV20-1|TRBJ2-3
CSAGREYIDTQYF
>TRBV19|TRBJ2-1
CASSFLGQEQFF
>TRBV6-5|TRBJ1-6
CASSQWQGTSSPLHF
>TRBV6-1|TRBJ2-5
CASSQGTSGSGQETQYF
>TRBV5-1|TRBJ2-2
CASSSSGETGELFF